This T cell receptor (beta chain) was profiled in a study of T-cell reconstitution after alpha-beta-depleted transplantation in children. The CDR3 covers 12 residues. Germline lookup yields CDR1 SQVTM and CDR2 ANQGSEA. Trimming left V 4 bases short and J 2 bases short, with 9 bases between. Unique molecular identifiers featured in how the TCRbeta library was prepared. One entry per CDR3 protein results from TCRdb running MiXCR on the PCR reads. The data contain about 400,000 distinct CDR3 sequences, more than 10% of them singletons. The clonotype was recovered from a human donor who donated a stem cell graft to a child with Fanconi anemia. Sequenced here: PBMCs, sampled from the stem cell graft. This chain uses TRBV29-1 with TRBJ2-7; possible D gene TRBD2, 5 bases. CDR3 residues: CSVVVGTYEQYF. As DNA, the CDR3 is TGCAGCGTTGTAGTCGGGACCTACGAGCAGTACTTC.